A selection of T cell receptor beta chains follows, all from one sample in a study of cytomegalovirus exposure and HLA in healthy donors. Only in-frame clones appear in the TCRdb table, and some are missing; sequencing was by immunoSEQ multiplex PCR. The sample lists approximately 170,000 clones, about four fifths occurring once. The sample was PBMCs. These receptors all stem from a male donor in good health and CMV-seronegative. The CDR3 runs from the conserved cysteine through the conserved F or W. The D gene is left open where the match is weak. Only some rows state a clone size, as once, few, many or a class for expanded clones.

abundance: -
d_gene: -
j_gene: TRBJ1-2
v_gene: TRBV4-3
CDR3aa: CASSPGNYGYTF
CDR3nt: TGCGCCAGCAGCCCGGGGAACTATGGCTACACCTTC

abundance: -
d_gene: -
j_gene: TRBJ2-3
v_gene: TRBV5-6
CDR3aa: CASSLSGSTDTQYF
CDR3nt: TGTGCCAGCAGCCTTAGCGGTAGCACAGATACGCAGTATTTT

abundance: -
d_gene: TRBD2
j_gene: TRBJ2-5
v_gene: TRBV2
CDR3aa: CASSEQTSVETQYF
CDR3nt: TGTGCCAGCAGTGAACAGACTAGCGTAGAGACCCAGTACTTC

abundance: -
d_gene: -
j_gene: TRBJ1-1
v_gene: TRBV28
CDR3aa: CASSLVGARTEAFF
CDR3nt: TGTGCCAGCAGTTTAGTAGGGGCGCGGACTGAAGCTTTCTTT

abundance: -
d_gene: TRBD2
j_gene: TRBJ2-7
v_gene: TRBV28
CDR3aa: CASRALAGGPGEQYF
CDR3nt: TGTGCCAGCAGGGCCCTAGCGGGAGGGCCGGGCGAGCAGTACTTC

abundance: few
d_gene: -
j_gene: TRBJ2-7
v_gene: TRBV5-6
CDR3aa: CASSLAQGYEQYF
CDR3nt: TGTGCCAGCAGCTTGGCCCAGGGGTACGAGCAGTACTTC

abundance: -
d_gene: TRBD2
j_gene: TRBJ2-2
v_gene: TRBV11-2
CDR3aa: CASSYLGLAGAHGELFF
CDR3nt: TGTGCCAGCAGCTATCTGGGACTAGCGGGAGCCCACGGGGAGCTGTTTTTT

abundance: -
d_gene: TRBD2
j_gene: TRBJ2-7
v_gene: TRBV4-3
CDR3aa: CASSQAPSGPSYEQYF
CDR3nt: TGCGCCAGCAGCCAAGCCCCTAGCGGGCCCTCCTACGAGCAGTACTTC

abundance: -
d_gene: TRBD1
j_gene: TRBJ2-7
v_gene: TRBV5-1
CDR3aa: CASSSGTGEYEQYF
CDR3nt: TGCGCCAGCAGCTCCGGGACAGGAGAATACGAGCAGTACTTC

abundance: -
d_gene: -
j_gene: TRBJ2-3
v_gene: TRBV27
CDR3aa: CASSRRLGGPDTQYF
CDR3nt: TGTGCCAGCAGCCGGCGATTGGGGGGGCCAGATACGCAGTATTTT

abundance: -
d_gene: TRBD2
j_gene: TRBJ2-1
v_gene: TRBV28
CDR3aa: CASSLGSGAYNEQFF
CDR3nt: TGTGCCAGCAGTTTAGGGAGCGGGGCCTACAATGAGCAGTTCTTC

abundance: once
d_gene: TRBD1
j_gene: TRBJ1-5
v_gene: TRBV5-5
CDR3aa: CASSLDRQNQPQHF
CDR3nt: TGTGCCAGCAGCCTGGACAGGCAGAATCAGCCCCAGCATTTT

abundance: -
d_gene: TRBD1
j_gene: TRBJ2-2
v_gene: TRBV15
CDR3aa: CAIETGSPGELFF
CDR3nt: TGTGCCATCGAGACAGGGTCCCCCGGGGAGCTGTTTTTT

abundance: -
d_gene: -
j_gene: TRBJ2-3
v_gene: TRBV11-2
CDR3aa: CASSLDRTTTDTQYF
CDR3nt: TGTGCCAGCAGCTTAGATAGGACTACCACAGATACGCAGTATTTT

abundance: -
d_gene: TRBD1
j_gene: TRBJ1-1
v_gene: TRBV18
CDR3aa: CASSPLIRGDTEAFF
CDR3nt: TGTGCCAGCTCACCACTCATCAGGGGGGACACTGAAGCTTTCTTT

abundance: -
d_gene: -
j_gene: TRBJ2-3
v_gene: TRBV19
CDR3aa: CASSIAQGWGTDTQYF
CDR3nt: TGTGCCAGTAGTATCGCCCAGGGGTGGGGCACAGATACGCAGTATTTT

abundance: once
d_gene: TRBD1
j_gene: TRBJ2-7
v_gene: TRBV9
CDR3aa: CASSVGRGLNSYEQYF
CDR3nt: TGTGCCAGCAGCGTAGGCAGGGGGCTAAACTCCTACGAGCAGTACTTC

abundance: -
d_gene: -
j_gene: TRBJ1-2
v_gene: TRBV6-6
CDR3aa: CASSYGRDNYGYTF
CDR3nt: TGTGCCAGCAGTTACGGACGGGATAACTATGGCTACACCTTC

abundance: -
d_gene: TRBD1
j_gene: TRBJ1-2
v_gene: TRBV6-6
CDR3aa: CASSLGQGSSYGYTF
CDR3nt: TGTGCCAGCAGTTTGGGACAGGGATCATCCTATGGCTACACCTTC

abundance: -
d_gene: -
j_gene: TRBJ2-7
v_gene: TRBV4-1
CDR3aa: CASSQEGRPQPYEQYF
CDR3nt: TGCGCCAGCAGCCAAGAGGGCCGACCCCAACCCTACGAGCAGTACTTC

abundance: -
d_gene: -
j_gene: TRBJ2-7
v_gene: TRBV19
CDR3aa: CASSISRGNSYEQYF
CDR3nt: TGTGCCAGTAGTATATCGCGGGGCAACTCCTACGAGCAGTACTTC

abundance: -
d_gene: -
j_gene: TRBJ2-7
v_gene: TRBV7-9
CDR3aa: CASSLASGFTYEQYF
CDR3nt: TGTGCCAGCAGCTTAGCGTCAGGGTTTACCTACGAGCAGTACTTC

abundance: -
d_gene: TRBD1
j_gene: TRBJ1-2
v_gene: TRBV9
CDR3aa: CASSAGGGTGIGYTF
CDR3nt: TGTGCCAGCAGCGCCGGCGGCGGGACAGGGATCGGCTACACCTTC

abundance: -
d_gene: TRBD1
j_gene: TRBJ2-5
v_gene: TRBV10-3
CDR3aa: CAISILGGSQQETQYF
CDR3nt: TGTGCCATCAGTATCCTAGGGGGCAGCCAACAAGAGACCCAGTACTTC

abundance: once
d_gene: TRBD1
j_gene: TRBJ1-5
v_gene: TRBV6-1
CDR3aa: CASSGRQGAYNQPQHF
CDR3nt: TGTGCCAGCAGTGGACGACAGGGGGCATACAATCAGCCCCAGCATTTT

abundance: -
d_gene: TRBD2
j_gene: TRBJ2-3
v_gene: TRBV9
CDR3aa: CASSGGEGTSGGLSTDTQYF
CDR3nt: TGTGCCAGCAGCGGGGGAGAGGGGACTAGCGGGGGGCTGAGCACAGATACGCAGTATTTT

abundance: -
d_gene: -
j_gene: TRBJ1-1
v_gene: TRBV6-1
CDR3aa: CASSEPGKVTEAFF
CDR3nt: TGTGCCAGCAGTGAACCGGGAAAGGTCACTGAAGCTTTCTTT

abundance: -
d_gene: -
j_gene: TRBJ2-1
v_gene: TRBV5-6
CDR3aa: CASSTQGSPYNEQFF
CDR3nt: TGTGCCAGCAGTACACAGGGAAGTCCCTACAATGAGCAGTTCTTC

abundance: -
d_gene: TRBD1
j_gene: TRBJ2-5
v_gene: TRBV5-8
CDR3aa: CASSLGDRGFQETQYF
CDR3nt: TGTGCCAGCAGCTTGGGGGACAGGGGGTTCCAAGAGACCCAGTACTTC

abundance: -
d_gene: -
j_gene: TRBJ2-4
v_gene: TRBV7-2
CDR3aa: CASSFGHLGPGLKNIQYF
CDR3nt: TGTGCCAGCAGCTTCGGGCACCTCGGGCCAGGGCTAAAAAACATTCAGTACTTC

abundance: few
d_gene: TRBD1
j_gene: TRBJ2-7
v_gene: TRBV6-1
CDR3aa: CAVAGGGEQYF
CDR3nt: TGTGCCGTAGCAGGGGGCGGTGAGCAGTACTTC

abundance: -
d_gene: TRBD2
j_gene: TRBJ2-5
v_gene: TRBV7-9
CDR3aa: CASSLQASGGPGETQYF
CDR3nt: TGTGCCAGCAGCTTACAGGCTAGCGGGGGCCCCGGGGAGACCCAGTACTTC

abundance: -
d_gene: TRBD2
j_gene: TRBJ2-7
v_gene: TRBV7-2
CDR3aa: CASSLPGLAGPHYEQYF
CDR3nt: TGTGCCAGCAGCTTACCGGGACTAGCGGGACCGCACTACGAGCAGTACTTC

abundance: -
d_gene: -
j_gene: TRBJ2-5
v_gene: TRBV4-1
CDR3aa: CASSQDSARTQETQYF
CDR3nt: TGCGCCAGCAGCCAAGATTCGGCCCGGACACAAGAGACCCAGTACTTC

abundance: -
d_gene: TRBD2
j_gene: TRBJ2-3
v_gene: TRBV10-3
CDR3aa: CAISSGLAGYTDTQYF
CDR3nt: TGTGCCATCAGTTCGGGACTAGCGGGGTACACAGATACGCAGTATTTT

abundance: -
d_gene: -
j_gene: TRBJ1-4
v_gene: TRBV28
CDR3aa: CATRQDRRGLFF
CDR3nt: TGTGCCACTAGACAGGACCGTCGAGGGCTGTTTTTT

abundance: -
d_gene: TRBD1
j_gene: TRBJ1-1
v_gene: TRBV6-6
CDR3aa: CASSSADRGTEAFF
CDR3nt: TGTGCCAGCAGTTCCGCGGACAGGGGGACTGAAGCTTTCTTT

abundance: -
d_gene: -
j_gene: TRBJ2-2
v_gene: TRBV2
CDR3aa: CASSKVRQYTGELFF
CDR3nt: TGTGCCAGCAGTAAGGTCAGACAGTACACCGGGGAGCTGTTTTTT

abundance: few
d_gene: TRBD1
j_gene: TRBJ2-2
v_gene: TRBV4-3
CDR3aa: CASSQEGTGGGGELFF
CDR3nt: TGCGCCAGCAGCCAAGAAGGGACAGGGGGCGGCGGGGAGCTGTTTTTT

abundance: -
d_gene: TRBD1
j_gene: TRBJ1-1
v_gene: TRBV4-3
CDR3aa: CASSQAYRGSEAFF
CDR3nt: TGCGCCAGCAGCCAGGCTTACAGGGGGTCTGAAGCTTTCTTT

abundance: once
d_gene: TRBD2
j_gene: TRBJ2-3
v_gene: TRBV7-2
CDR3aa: CASSLVGLAGGSADTQYF
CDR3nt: TGTGCCAGCAGCTTAGTGGGACTAGCGGGGGGGAGTGCAGATACGCAGTATTTT

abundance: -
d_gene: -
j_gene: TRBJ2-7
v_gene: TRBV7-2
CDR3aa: CASSLAAGFYEQYF
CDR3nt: TGTGCCAGCAGCTTGGCGGCAGGGTTCTACGAGCAGTACTTC

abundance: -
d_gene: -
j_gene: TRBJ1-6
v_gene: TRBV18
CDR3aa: CASSPGLPNSPLHF
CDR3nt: TGTGCCAGCTCACCGGGGCTGCCTAATTCACCCCTCCACTTT

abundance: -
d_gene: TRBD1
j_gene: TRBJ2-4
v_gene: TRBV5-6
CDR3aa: CASSLGPDRLIAKNIQYF
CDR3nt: TGTGCCAGCAGCTTGGGCCCGGACAGGTTGATAGCCAAAAACATTCAGTACTTC

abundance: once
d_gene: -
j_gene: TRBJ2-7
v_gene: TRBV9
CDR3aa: CASSTGGSPYEQYF
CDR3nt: TGTGCCAGCAGCACCGGCGGATCCCCGTACGAGCAGTACTTC

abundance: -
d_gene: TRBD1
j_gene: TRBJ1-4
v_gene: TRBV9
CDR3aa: CASSVGDRGPTNEKLFF
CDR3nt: TGTGCCAGCAGCGTAGGAGACAGGGGACCAACTAATGAAAAACTGTTTTTT

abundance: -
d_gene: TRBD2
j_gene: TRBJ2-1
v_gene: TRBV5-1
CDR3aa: CASSGTSGETLHEQFF
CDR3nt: TGCGCCAGCAGCGGAACTAGCGGCGAGACCCTCCATGAGCAGTTCTTC

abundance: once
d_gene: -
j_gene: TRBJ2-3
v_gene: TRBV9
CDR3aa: CASSGRQAINTDTQYF
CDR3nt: TGTGCCAGCAGCGGACGACAGGCTATCAACACAGATACGCAGTATTTT

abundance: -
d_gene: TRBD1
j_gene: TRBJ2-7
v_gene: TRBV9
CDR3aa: CASSVGTGAYEQYF
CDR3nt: TGTGCCAGCAGCGTAGGGACAGGCGCCTACGAGCAGTACTTC

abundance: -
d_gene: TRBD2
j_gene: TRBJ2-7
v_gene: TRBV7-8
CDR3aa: CASSLRAGGSKNEQYF
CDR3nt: TGTGCCAGCAGCTTAAGAGCGGGAGGTTCCAAGAACGAGCAGTACTTC

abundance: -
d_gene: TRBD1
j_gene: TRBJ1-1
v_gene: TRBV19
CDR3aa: CASKQTGGPEAFF
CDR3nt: TGTGCCAGTAAACAAACAGGGGGGCCTGAAGCTTTCTTT

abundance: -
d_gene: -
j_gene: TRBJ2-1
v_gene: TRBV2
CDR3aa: CASSEILAKISYNEQFF
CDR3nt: TGTGCCAGCAGTGAAATCCTAGCGAAGATAAGTTACAATGAGCAGTTCTTC

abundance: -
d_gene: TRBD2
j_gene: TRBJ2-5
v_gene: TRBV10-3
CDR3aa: CAISESGLAGHQETQYF
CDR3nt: TGTGCCATCAGTGAGTCGGGACTAGCGGGCCACCAAGAGACCCAGTACTTC

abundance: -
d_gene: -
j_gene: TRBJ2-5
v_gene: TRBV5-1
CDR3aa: CASRAQETQYF
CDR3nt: TGCGCCAGCAGGGCTCAAGAGACCCAGTACTTC

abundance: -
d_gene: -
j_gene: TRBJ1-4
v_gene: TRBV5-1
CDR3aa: CASSQQNNEKLFF
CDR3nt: TGCGCCAGCAGCCAACAGAATAATGAAAAACTGTTTTTT

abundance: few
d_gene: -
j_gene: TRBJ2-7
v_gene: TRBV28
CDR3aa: CASSLGTEYSYEQYF
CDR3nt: TGTGCCAGCAGTTTAGGAACAGAGTACTCCTACGAGCAGTACTTC

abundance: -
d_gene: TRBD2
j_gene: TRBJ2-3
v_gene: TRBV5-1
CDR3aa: CASSLGLAGAGTDTQYF
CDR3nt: TGCGCCAGCAGCTTGGGACTAGCGGGGGCGGGCACAGATACGCAGTATTTT

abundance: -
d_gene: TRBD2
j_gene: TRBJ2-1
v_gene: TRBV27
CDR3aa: CASSLTSGGIREQFF
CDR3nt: TGTGCCAGCAGCCTAACTAGCGGGGGGATCCGGGAGCAGTTCTTC

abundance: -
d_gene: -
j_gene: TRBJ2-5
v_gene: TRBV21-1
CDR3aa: CASSKERGADQETQYF
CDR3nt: TGTGCCAGCAGCAAAGAACGGGGGGCAGACCAAGAGACCCAGTACTTC

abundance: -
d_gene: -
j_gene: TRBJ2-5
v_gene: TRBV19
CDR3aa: CASSITGIRKLYF
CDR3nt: TGTGCCAGTAGTATAACAGGGATCCGCAAACTGTACTTC